These 30 T cell receptor beta chains share one sample of origin, sequenced in a study of T-cell reconstitution after alpha-beta-depleted transplantation in children. This sample's TCRbeta library carried unique molecular identifier barcodes. TCRdb passed the PCR reads through MiXCR, listing each CDR3 protein once. The sample contains 200,000 to 300,000 distinct CDR3 sequences, under 9.5% of which appear only once. This specimen was PBMCs, mostly from graft donor cells, taken 180 days after TCRalphabeta/CD19-depleted stem cell transplant. The receptors shown here come from a male patient under 18 who had a stem cell transplant for acute lymphoblastic leukemia, so the T cells may come from the graft donor.

This clonotype came up many times. The chain has TRBV9 and TRBJ2-3; D remains unclear. Trimming left V 0 bases short and J 3 bases short, with 11 bases between. The CDR3 runs 15 residues. The V gene's germline CDR1 is SGDLS and CDR2 YYNGEE. CDR3: CASSVVSVRTDTQYF. CDR3 sequence (DNA): TGTGCCAGCAGCGTAGTTTCGGTAAGGACAGATACGCAGTATTTT.

This clonotype was seen repeatedly, ten times or more. CDR3 coding DNA: TGTGCCAGCAGCCGCAGCGGGACGACGGGATTTCCCGCCTACGAGCAGTACTTC. Its translation: CASSRSGTTGFPAYEQYF. This chain links TRBV3-1 with TRBJ2-7, with 7 nucleotides matching TRBD2. The CDR3 has 18 amino acids. Germline V gene sequence: CDR1 LGHDT, CDR2 YNNKEL (reference sequence). After removal of 4 bases from V and 2 bases from J, the junction contained 17 bases not matched to a gene.

This clonotype was seen ten or more times. The chain joins TRBV29-1 to TRBJ2-2; 7 bases align to TRBD2. V gave up 5 bases and J gave up 0 bases; unmatched junction bases: 6. This CDR3 region has 15 residues. CDR1 is SQVTM and CDR2 is ANQGSEA in the germline V gene. CDR3 sequence: CSVLAVETNTGELFF. CDR3 coding DNA: TGCAGCGTTCTAGCGGTAGAGACGAACACCGGGGAGCTGTTTTTT.

This clonotype was counted at least ten times. The genes are TRBV14 and TRBJ2-1; 13 bases agree with TRBD2. The CDR3 is 18 residues long. Germline-derived CDR1 and CDR2 are SGHDN and FVKESK. With 1 base clipped from V and 2 bases from J, the junction kept 5 bases outside the gene matches. CDR3 coding DNA: TGTGCCAGCAGCCAAGGAACTAGCGGGAGGGCCACCTACAATGAGCAGTTCTTC. Its protein is CASSQGTSGRATYNEQFF.

This clonotype was counted ten times or more. The chain carries TRBV7-2 and TRBJ1-5; D remains ambiguous. CDR1 and CDR2 (germline): SGHTA, FQGNSA. V dropped 5 bases and J dropped 2 bases, with 13 bases sitting between them. The length of the CDR3 is 15 residues. The CDR3 here is CASSPREWGNQPQHF. For the CDR3, the DNA is TGTGCCAGCAGCCCTAGGGAGTGGGGCAATCAGCCCCAGCATTTT.

This clonotype was observed many times. V and J are TRBV28 and TRBJ2-3; TRBD2 aligns across 12 bases. Losses at the gene ends were 7 bases for V and 2 bases for J; bases not matched to a gene: 16. Looked up from germline, CDR1 is MDHEN and CDR2 is SYDVKM. This CDR3 spans 19 amino acids. As DNA, the CDR3 is TGTGCCAGCACCCTTATGGTGGGGCTAGCGGGGGGGATCACAGATACGCAGTATTTT. It codes for CASTLMVGLAGGITDTQYF.

This clonotype has a count of ten or more. This CDR3 is CASSLDRIYGYTF. CDR3 nucleotide sequence: TGTGCCAGCAGTCTCGACAGGATCTATGGCTACACCTTC. The chain employs TRBV3-1 and TRBJ1-2, with D possibly being TRBD1 (6 bases). Trimming cost V 6 bases and J 4 bases, with 12 bases left between them. Germline CDR1 reads LGHDT; CDR2 reads YNNKEL (reference sequence). The CDR3 sequence is 13 residues long.

This clonotype was detected a few times. With a much larger clone just one base away, this may be a read error. V and J are TRBV12-3 or TRBV12-4 and TRBJ2-4; a possible D gene is TRBD2 (6 bases). The CDR3 length is 12 residues. V dropped 6 bases and J dropped 15 bases, with 18 bases sitting between them. The CDR3: CASRLGGRAGYF. The CDR3 region has the DNA TGTGCCAGCAGGTTGGGGGGAAGGGCAGGGTACTTC.

There are many counts of this clonotype. The CDR3 DNA is TGCGCCAGCAGCTTTGACACCGGGACCGGTCCTGAAGCTTTCTTT. This translates into CASSFDTGTGPEAFF. J is TRBJ1-1 and V is TRBV5-1, with TRBD1 as a possible D gene (5 bases). V lost 2 bases and J 6 bases, leaving 17 bases between the germline ends. Germline CDR1 and CDR2: SGHRS and YFSETQ. The CDR3 has 15 residues.

This clonotype was recorded at least ten times. The chain links TRBV10-3 to TRBJ2-5; a weak D match, TRBD2 (5 bases). Germline V gene sequence: CDR1 ENHRY, CDR2 SYGVKD. V lost 10 bases, J lost 5 bases, and 11 bases lay in between. This CDR3 comprises 11 residues. CDR3 residues: CASQLGETQYF. CDR3 coding DNA: TGTGCCAGCCAACTAGGGGAGACCCAGTACTTC.

As for this clonotype: With a much larger clone just one base away, this may be a read error. This likely comes from a read error, as the CDR3 has no conserved phenylalanine or tryptophan at its end. The chain employs TRBV7-2 and TRBJ1-2; maybe TRBD1 (6 bases). The CDR3 contains 15 residues. The germline V gene has CDR1 SGHTA and CDR2 FQGNSA. V was cut by 1 base and J by 1 base, with 10 bases left in between. The CDR3 is CASSLETGYNYGYTS. Written as DNA, the CDR3 is TGTGCCAGCAGCTTAGAGACAGGATATAACTATGGCTACACCTCC.

This clonotype showed up many times. The chain links TRBV12-3 or TRBV12-4 to TRBJ2-7; D unclear. There are 10 residues in the CDR3. The V and J ends lost 11 bases and 4 bases respectively, with 9 bases between them. The CDR3 DNA is TGTGCCCCCCCGGCATACGAGCAGTACTTC. Protein product: CAPPAYEQYF.

This clonotype was found many times. This rearrangement joins TRBV28 to TRBJ1-1; no definite D call. V was shortened by 3 bases and J by 3 bases, with 11 bases between the two germline ends. CDR3 length: 14 amino acids. Germline assignment: CDR1 MDHEN and CDR2 SYDVKM. CDR3 nucleotide sequence: TGTGCCAGCAGTTTTTCAACTACAGACACTGAAGCTTTCTTT. The encoded protein is CASSFSTTDTEAFF.

Of note for this clonotype: This sequence may be a read error, since a much larger clone differs from it by one base. The rearrangement uses TRBV5-6 and TRBJ2-2; D uncertain. The ends were cut back, 2 bases at V and 5 bases at J, with 13 bases in the middle. CDR3 size: 15 residues. Per germline, CDR1 SGHDT and CDR2 YYEEEE. The chain's CDR3 is CASSFTTRWTGELFF. In DNA, the CDR3 is TGTGCCAGCAGCTTTACGACAAGGTGGACCGGGGAGCTGTTTTTT.

Many counts were recorded for this clonotype. In DNA, the CDR3 is TGTGCCAGCAGCCCTATGAGGGGGCGCCTCGGTGACGATGGCTACACCTTC. This translates into CASSPMRGRLGDDGYTF. V gene TRBV11-1 combines with J gene TRBJ1-2, with TRBD1 matching over 7 bases. The CDR3 has 17 amino acids. In germline, CDR1 is SGHAT, CDR2 FQDESV (reference sequence). After removal of 5 bases from V and 6 bases from J, the junction contained 18 bases not matched to a gene.

The J gene is TRBJ2-2, the V gene TRBV5-1; 12 bases match TRBD2. CDR3 length equals 14 residues. Losses at the gene ends were 3 bases for V and 6 bases for J; bases not matched to a gene: 0. Looked up from germline, CDR1 is SGHRS and CDR2 is YFSETQ. The CDR3 spells CASSWTSGAGELFF. Here the CDR3 DNA reads TGCGCCAGCAGCTGGACTAGCGGGGCCGGGGAGCTGTTTTTT.

This clonotype has at least ten counts. This chain joins TRBV15 and TRBJ2-2, with unresolved D. Trimming removed 6 bases at V and 5 bases at J, with 7 bases between. CDR3 length: 12 amino acids. The germline V gene encodes CDR1 LNHNV and CDR2 YYDKDF (reference sequence). The CDR3 protein is CATRLSTGELFF. The CDR3 nucleotides are TGTGCCACCAGATTGTCGACCGGGGAGCTGTTTTTT.

The gene calls are TRBV10-2 and TRBJ1-6; D might be TRBD1 (5 bases). The CDR3 length is 14 residues. With 2 bases removed from V and 9 bases from J, the gap between germline ends came to 11 bases. The germline CDR1 and CDR2 sequences are WSHSY and SAAADI. CDR3 in amino acids: CASSEPGVGSPLHF. The CDR3 DNA is TGCGCCAGCAGTGAGCCGGGGGTTGGTTCACCCCTCCACTTT.

The rearrangement links TRBV11-3 to TRBJ2-7, with TRBD2 identical over 7 bases. The CDR3 runs 14 residues. The germline V gene encodes CDR1 SGHNT and CDR2 YENEEA. V trimming: 5 bases; J trimming: 2 bases; junction bases outside the gene matches: 6. CDR3 region: CASSLRTRPYEQYF. The CDR3 DNA reads TGTGCCAGCAGCCTCCGGACTAGACCCTACGAGCAGTACTTC. Drawing the rest from reference TRBV11-3 and TRBJ2-7, the complete variable domain is EAGVVQSPRYKIIEKKQPVAFWCNPISGHNTLYWYLQNLGQGPELLIRYENEEAVDDSQLPKDRFSAERLKGVDSTLKIQPAELGDSAVYLCASSLRTRPYEQYFGPGTRLTVT.

As for this clonotype: This is likely a read error, given that the CDR3 carries no conserved phenylalanine or tryptophan at its end. The gene calls are TRBV10-2 and TRBJ2-7, with D unclear. V was trimmed by 0 bases and J by 2 bases, leaving 17 bases between them. Germline V gene data show CDR1 as WSHSY and CDR2 as SAAADI. The length of the CDR3 is 17 residues. The CDR3 reads CASSESRPFGPPYEQYL. The CDR3 coding sequence is TGCGCCAGCAGTGAGTCGCGGCCCTTCGGGCCCCCCTACGAGCAGTACTTG.

In the case of this clonotype: A read error may explain this, as a much larger clone is one base away. The gene calls are TRBV5-1 and TRBJ2-2; 9 bases fit TRBD2. Trimming cost V 7 bases and J 9 bases; bases outside gene matches: 16. Germline-derived CDR1 and CDR2 are SGHRS and YFSETQ. CDR3 length: 16 amino acids. The CDR3 sequence: CASGRLAGERTRELFF. The CDR3 DNA is TGCGCCAGCGGACGATTAGCGGGAGAACGTACCAGGGAGCTGTTTTTT.

This clonotype has ten or more counts. The chain recombines TRBV5-1 with TRBJ2-5, with D possibly TRBD1 on 5 matching bases. Per the germline V gene, CDR1 is SGHRS and CDR2 is YFSETQ. The CDR3 loop spans 14 amino acids. Trimming removed 0 bases at V and 3 bases at J, with 9 bases between. The chain's CDR3 is CASSLVGQEETQYF. CDR3 coding DNA: TGCGCCAGCAGCTTGGTCGGACAAGAAGAGACCCAGTACTTC. The whole variable domain, remainder taken from reference TRBV5-1 and TRBJ2-5, is KAGVTQTPRYLIKTRGQQVTLSCSPISGHRSVSWYQQTPGQGLQFLFEYFSETQRNKGNFPGRFSGRQFSNSRSEMNVSTLELGDSALYLCASSLVGQEETQYFGPGTRLLVL.

Ten or more counts support this clonotype. Written as DNA, the CDR3 is TGCAGTGCCATTAGCGGGGTTCAAGAGACCCAGTACTTC. As protein: CSAISGVQETQYF. The chain has TRBV20-1 and TRBJ2-5; 8 nucleotides agree with TRBD2. V gave up 6 bases and J gave up 2 bases; unmatched junction bases: 5. The CDR3 has 13 amino acids. Germline V gives CDR1 DFQATT, CDR2 SNEGSKA (reference sequence).

This clonotype appeared many times. The rearrangement uses TRBV11-2 and TRBJ2-5; TRBD2 agrees at 10 bases. V shed 1 base and J 4 bases; nucleotides not matched to a gene: 15. Germline CDR1 and CDR2: SGHAT and FQNNGV. The CDR3 consists of 19 residues. CDR3 sequence (DNA): TGTGCCAGCAGCTTAGGGGTGGCCGGACTAGCGGCGCGGGGAGAGACCCAGTACTTC. This translates into CASSLGVAGLAARGETQYF.

V gene TRBV6-5 combines with J gene TRBJ2-2, with 8 positions matching TRBD1. Germline CDR1 reads MNHEY; CDR2 reads SVGAGI. The V segment lost 4 bases and the J segment 4 bases; nucleotides outside the gene matches: 11. The CDR3 has 17 residues. CDR3: CASSSRSTGAGTGELFF. The DNA of the CDR3 is TGTGCCAGCAGTTCTCGGTCGACAGGGGCGGGCACCGGGGAGCTGTTTTTT.

This clonotype has a count of ten or more. The chain employs TRBV7-2 and TRBJ2-5; the D gene is possibly TRBD1 (6 bases). Trimming took 3 bases from V and 2 from J, leaving 10 bases between them. The CDR3 has 14 amino acids. Germline values: CDR1 SGHTA, CDR2 FQGNSA. CDR3 sequence: CASSFQGSQETQYF. CDR3 nucleotides: TGTGCCAGCAGCTTTCAGGGGTCACAAGAGACCCAGTACTTC.

This clonotype was seen ten or more times. As DNA, the CDR3 is TGTGCCAGCAGCGGACTACCGGGGGACTACAATGAGCAGTTCTTC. Residues: CASSGLPGDYNEQFF. The chain links TRBV5-5 to TRBJ2-1; D might be TRBD2 (6 bases). Trimming shortened V by 4 bases and J by 3 bases, and 14 bases separated the two germline ends. The CDR3 is made up of 15 amino acids. The germline V gene encodes CDR1 SGHKS and CDR2 YYEKEE (reference sequence). Full variable domain (rest looked up from reference TRBV5-5 and TRBJ2-1): DAGVTQSPTHLIKTRGQQVTLRCSPISGHKSVSWYQQVLGQGPQFIFQYYEKEERGRGNFPDRFSARQFPNYSSELNVNALLLGDSALYLCASSGLPGDYNEQFFGPGTRLTVL.

This clonotype was seen repeatedly, ten times or more. This chain joins TRBV20-1 and TRBJ2-7; 9 bases are shared with TRBD1. V gave up 5 bases and J gave up 4 bases; unmatched junction bases: 9. Germline CDR1 is DFQATT and CDR2 is SNEGSKA (reference sequence). The CDR3 has 14 amino acids. The CDR3: CSAWGGTGWYEQYF. The CDR3 bases are TGCAGTGCTTGGGGGGGGACAGGGTGGTACGAGCAGTACTTC.

This clonotype has ten or more counts. V is TRBV4-2 and J is TRBJ2-3, with 11 bases matching TRBD2. V was clipped by 0 bases and J by 4 bases; unmatched bases: 6. The CDR3 totals 17 residues. CDR1 and CDR2 from the germline V gene are LGHNA and YNFKEQ. DNA for the CDR3: TGTGCCAGCAGCCAAGATCAACTAGCGGGAGCCGCAGATACGCAGTATTTT. Amino acid sequence: CASSQDQLAGAADTQYF.

There are many counts of this clonotype. The chain couples TRBV9 to TRBJ2-7; no reliable D call. Trimming removed 4 bases at V and 2 bases at J, with 13 bases between. From germline, CDR1 is SGDLS and CDR2 YYNGEE. The CDR3 length is 14 residues. CDR3: CASSPRDITYEQYF. The CDR3 DNA sequence: TGTGCCAGCAGCCCCCGCGATATTACCTACGAGCAGTACTTC.